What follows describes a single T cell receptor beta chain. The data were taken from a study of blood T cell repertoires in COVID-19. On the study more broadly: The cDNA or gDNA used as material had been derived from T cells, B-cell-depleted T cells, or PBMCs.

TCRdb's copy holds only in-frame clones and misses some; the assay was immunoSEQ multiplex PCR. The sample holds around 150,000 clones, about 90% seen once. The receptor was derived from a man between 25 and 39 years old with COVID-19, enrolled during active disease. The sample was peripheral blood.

DNA for the CDR3: TGTGCCAGCAGTGAGACAGGGAGGTCCGGGGAGCTGTTTTTT. This sequence encodes CASSETGRSGELFF. The gene calls are TRBV6-6 and TRBJ2-2; TRBD1 might be the D (7 bases). Looked up from germline, CDR1 is MNHNY and CDR2 is SVGAGI (reference sequence). CDR3 length: 14 residues. Trimming removed 5 bases from V and 6 bases from J, with 13 bases in between.